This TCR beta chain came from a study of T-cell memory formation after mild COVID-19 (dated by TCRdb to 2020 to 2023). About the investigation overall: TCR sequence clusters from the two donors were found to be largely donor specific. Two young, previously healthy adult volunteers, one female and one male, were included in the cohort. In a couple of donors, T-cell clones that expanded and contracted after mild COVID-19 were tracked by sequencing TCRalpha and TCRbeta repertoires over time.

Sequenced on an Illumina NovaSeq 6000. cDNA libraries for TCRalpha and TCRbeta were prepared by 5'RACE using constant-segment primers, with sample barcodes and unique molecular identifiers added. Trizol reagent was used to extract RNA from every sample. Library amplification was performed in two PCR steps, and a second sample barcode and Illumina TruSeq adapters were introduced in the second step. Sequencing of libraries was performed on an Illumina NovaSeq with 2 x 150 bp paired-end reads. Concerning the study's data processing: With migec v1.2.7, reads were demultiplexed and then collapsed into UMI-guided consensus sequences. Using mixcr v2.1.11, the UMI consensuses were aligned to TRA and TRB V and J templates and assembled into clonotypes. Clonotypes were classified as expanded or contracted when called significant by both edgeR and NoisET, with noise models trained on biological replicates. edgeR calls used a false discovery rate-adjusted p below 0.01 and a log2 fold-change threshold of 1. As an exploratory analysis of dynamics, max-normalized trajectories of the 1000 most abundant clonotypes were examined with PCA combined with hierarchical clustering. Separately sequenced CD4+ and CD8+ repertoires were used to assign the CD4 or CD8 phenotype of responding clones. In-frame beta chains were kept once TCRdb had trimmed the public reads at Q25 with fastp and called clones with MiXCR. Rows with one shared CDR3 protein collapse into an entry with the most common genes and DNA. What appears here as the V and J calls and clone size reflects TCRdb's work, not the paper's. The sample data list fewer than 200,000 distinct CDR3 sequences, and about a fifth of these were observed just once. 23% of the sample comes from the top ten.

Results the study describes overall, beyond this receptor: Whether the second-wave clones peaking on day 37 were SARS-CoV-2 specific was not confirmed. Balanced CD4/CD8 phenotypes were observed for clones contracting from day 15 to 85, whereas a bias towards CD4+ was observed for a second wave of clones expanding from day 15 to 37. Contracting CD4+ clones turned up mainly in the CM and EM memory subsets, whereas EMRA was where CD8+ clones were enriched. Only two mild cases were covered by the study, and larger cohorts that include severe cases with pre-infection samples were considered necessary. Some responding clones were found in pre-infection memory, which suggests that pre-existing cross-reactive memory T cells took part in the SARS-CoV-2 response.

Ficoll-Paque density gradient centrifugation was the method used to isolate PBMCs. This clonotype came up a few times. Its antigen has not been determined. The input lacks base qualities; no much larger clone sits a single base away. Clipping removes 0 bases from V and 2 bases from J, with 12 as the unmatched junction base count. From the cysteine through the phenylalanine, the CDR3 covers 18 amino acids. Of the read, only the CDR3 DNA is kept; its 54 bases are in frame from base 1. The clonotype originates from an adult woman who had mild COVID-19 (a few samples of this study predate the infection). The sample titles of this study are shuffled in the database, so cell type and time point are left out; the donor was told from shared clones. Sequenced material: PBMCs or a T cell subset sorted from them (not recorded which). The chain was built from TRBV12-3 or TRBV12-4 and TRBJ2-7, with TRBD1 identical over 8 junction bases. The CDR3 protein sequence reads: CASSLAVRTGNSPYEQYF. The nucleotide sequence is TGTGCCAGCAGTTTAGCAGTTAGGACAGGGAATTCACCCTACGAGCAGTACTTC.